The 28 T cell receptor beta chains below all came from one sample that was sequenced in a study of cytomegalovirus exposure and HLA in healthy donors. The PCR had 60 Vbeta and 13 Jbeta primers. Method: immunoSEQ multiplex PCR; TCRdb's copy keeps in-frame clones and lacks some. In the table there are about 150,000 clones, around 82% of which are singletons. Sequenced input: PBMCs. These receptor sequences come from a woman between 40 and 50 years old in good health and CMV-seropositive.

This clone was seen more than once but under ten times. The rearrangement uses TRBV27 and TRBJ2-3; TRBD2 is a possible D gene (5 bases). V was trimmed by 6 bases and J by 1 base, leaving 11 bases between them. Per germline, CDR1 MNHEY and CDR2 SMNVEV (reference sequence). The length of the CDR3 is 14 residues. CDR3 in amino acids: CASRTMRGTDTQYF. CDR3 DNA sequence: TGTGCCAGCAGGACTATGAGGGGCACAGATACGCAGTATTTT.

The chain joins TRBV6-5 to TRBJ2-7, with 9 bases aligning to TRBD2. The CDR3 extends over 14 amino acids. The V gene's germline CDR1 is MNHEY and CDR2 SVGAGI. V lost 5 bases to trimming and J lost 7 bases; unmatched junction nucleotides: 9. CDR3 residues: CASSPSGIRGEQYF. In nucleotides, the CDR3 is TGTGCCAGCAGTCCTAGCGGGATCCGGGGGGAGCAGTACTTC.

The V call is TRBV5-1, the J call TRBJ2-1; D might be TRBD2 (5 bases). V lost 4 bases and J lost 1, with 12 bases in between. In germline, CDR1 is SGHRS, CDR2 YFSETQ. The CDR3 length is 15 residues. The CDR3 DNA reads as TGCGCCAGCAGCCCACCAGCGGATTCCTACAATGAGCAGTTCTTC. Residues: CASSPPADSYNEQFF.

On this clone itself: Different DNA sequences within this sample yield the same CDR3. The chain has TRBV7-9 and TRBJ1-5; D call uncertain. The germline gives CDR1 SEHNR, CDR2 FQNEAQ (reference sequence). V lost 4 bases, J lost 0 bases, and 7 bases lay in between. The length of the CDR3 is 14 residues. CDR3 sequence (DNA): TGTGCCAGCAGCTCGGACTCTAGCAATCAGCCCCAGCATTTT. It translates to CASSSDSSNQPQHF.

This rearrangement joins TRBV29-1 to TRBJ2-7; 8 nucleotides agree with TRBD2. From germline, CDR1 is SQVTM and CDR2 ANQGSEA. V shed 4 bases and J 7 bases; nucleotides not matched to a gene: 15. The CDR3 totals 15 residues. Here the CDR3 DNA reads TGCAGCGTTGTCGGGGGGGACGGCCCTCTGGGAGAGCAGTACTTC. This gives the protein CSVVGGDGPLGEQYF.

This rearrangement joins TRBV10-2 to TRBJ1-5; 10 bases agree with TRBD1. With V trimmed by 1 base and J by 2 bases, 11 bases remained unmatched. CDR1 and CDR2 from the germline V gene are WSHSY and SAAADI. The CDR3 is 19 residues long. DNA of the CDR3: TGCGCCAGCAGTGAGTGGGGTCTAGGGACAGGGGCCGGCAATCAGCCCCAGCATTTT. Translated: CASSEWGLGTGAGNQPQHF.

V and J are TRBV7-9 and TRBJ2-1; 9 nucleotides line up with TRBD2. CDR1 is SEHNR, CDR2 FQNEAQ, per germline (reference sequence). V trimming: 1 base; J trimming: 7 bases; junction bases outside the gene matches: 8. CDR3 length: 16 amino acids. CDR3: CASSLGGSGRQNEQFF. In DNA, the CDR3 is TGTGCCAGCAGCTTAGGAGGTAGCGGGAGACAAAATGAGCAGTTCTTC.

The chain employs TRBV5-4 and TRBJ2-4, with 9 bases fitting TRBD1. Germline values: CDR1 SGHNT, CDR2 YYREEE (reference sequence). CDR3 length: 15 amino acids. The V gene end was trimmed by 0 bases and the J gene end by 8 bases; junction bases not matched to a gene: 6. CDR3 DNA: TGTGCCAGCAGCTTGGACAGGGGGCGAGGGGACATTCAGTACTTC. Translating it yields CASSLDRGRGDIQYF.

The chain couples TRBV11-2 to TRBJ1-4; tentatively, D is TRBD1 (6 bases). The CDR3 contains 15 residues. V was trimmed by 0 bases and J by 3 bases, leaving 8 bases between them. Germline assignment: CDR1 SGHAT and CDR2 FQNNGV. This CDR3 is CASSLDRTANEKLFF. In nucleotides, the CDR3 is TGTGCCAGCAGCTTAGATAGGACAGCTAATGAAAAACTGTTTTTT.

The chain links TRBV27 to TRBJ2-2; TRBD1 matches 9 bases. The trim removed 6 bases at V and 4 bases at J, leaving 6 bases unmatched. Per germline, CDR1 MNHEY and CDR2 SMNVEV (reference sequence). The CDR3 length is 15 residues. In DNA, the CDR3 is TGTGCCAGCAGACAAACAGGGGGCGGCACCGGGGAGCTGTTTTTT. Its protein is CASRQTGGGTGELFF.

This rearrangement joins TRBV19 to TRBJ2-1, with 12 nucleotides matching TRBD2. The CDR3 length is 15 residues. Trimming at V came to 1 base and at J to 6 bases, leaving 1 base not matched to a gene. CDR1 is LNHDA and CDR2 is SQIVND in the germline V gene (reference sequence). CDR3 protein: CASSIGTSGVNEQFF. The CDR3 DNA is TGTGCCAGTAGTATAGGGACTAGCGGGGTCAATGAGCAGTTCTTC.

The chain combines TRBV19 with TRBJ2-2; D possibly corresponds to TRBD2 (6 bases). Trimming pared 8 bases from V and 1 base from J, leaving 17 bases between. The CDR3 consists of 16 residues. Germline-derived CDR1 and CDR2 are LNHDA and SQIVND (reference sequence). The CDR3 reads CASQPRWEVNTGELFF. Here the CDR3 DNA reads TGTGCCAGTCAGCCGAGGTGGGAGGTGAACACCGGGGAGCTGTTTTTT.

The CDR3 here is CASSKGLGLADNEQFF. The CDR3 DNA sequence: TGTGCCAGCAGCAAAGGATTGGGACTAGCGGACAATGAGCAGTTCTTC. The rearrangement joins TRBV21-1 to TRBJ2-1; the DNA was not compared with TRBD2, the D call given in the table. TRBV21-1 constitutes a pseudogene. The CDR3 contains 16 residues.

The rearrangement uses TRBV28 and TRBJ2-7; a weak D match, TRBD1 (5 bases). From germline, CDR1 is MDHEN and CDR2 SYDVKM. V was cut by 3 bases and J by 2 bases, with 8 bases left in between. The CDR3 has 13 amino acids. The CDR3 here is CASSFLTAYEQYF. In nucleotides, the CDR3 is TGTGCCAGCAGTTTCTTGACAGCCTACGAGCAGTACTTC.

The chain carries TRBV30 and TRBJ1-3, with TRBD1 as a possible D gene (6 bases). This CDR3 is 17 amino acids long. V was pared by 3 bases and J by 0 bases, with 18 bases between. Germline V lookup: CDR1 GTSNPN, CDR2 SVGIG (reference sequence). The CDR3 loop is CAWSLTGRLNSGNTIYF. The CDR3 DNA is TGTGCCTGGAGCCTAACAGGGAGATTAAACTCTGGAAACACCATATATTTT.

This clone has just a few counts. CDR3 bases: TGCGCCAGCAGCTTGGTAGCGAGCGGAGGCTCCTACAATGAGCAGTTCTTC. It encodes CASSLVASGGSYNEQFF. This chain joins TRBV5-1 and TRBJ2-1; maybe TRBD2 (5 bases). The CDR3 contains 17 residues. The germline gives CDR1 SGHRS, CDR2 YFSETQ. Trimming cost V 0 bases and J 0 bases, with 13 bases left between them.

The chain couples TRBV30 to TRBJ1-1; D is uncertain. The CDR3 loop spans 13 amino acids. Germline V CDR1 and CDR2: GTSNPN, SVGIG (reference sequence). V lost 2 bases to trimming and J lost 1 base, with 8 bases between them. As DNA, the CDR3 is TGTGCCTGGAGTCCCACTTGGAACACTGAAGCTTTCTTT. It specifies CAWSPTWNTEAFF.

The sample holds a few counts of this clone. The V gene is TRBV14, the J gene TRBJ2-3; D may be TRBD2 (6 bases). Germline V gives CDR1 SGHDN, CDR2 FVKESK. Trimming shortened V by 4 bases and J by 0 bases, and 17 bases separated the two germline ends. This CDR3 has 17 residues. CDR3 coding DNA: TGTGCCAGCAGCCCTGGAATTGGGAGGAGAAGCACAGATACGCAGTATTTT. Amino acids: CASSPGIGRRSTDTQYF.

V is TRBV11-3 and J is TRBJ2-5; 14 positions match TRBD2. Germline CDR1 and CDR2: SGHNT and YENEEA. The CDR3 runs 16 residues. J gave up 1 base and V 5 bases, and 3 bases lay outside the gene matches. CDR3: CASSQGLAGVQETQYF. CDR3 DNA sequence: TGTGCCAGCAGCCAGGGACTAGCGGGAGTCCAAGAGACCCAGTACTTC.

This sequence joins TRBV19 and TRBJ1-5; 7 bases are shared with TRBD1. The CDR3 runs 16 residues. Unmatched junction bases numbered 9, after V lost 6 bases and J lost 1 base. Germline assignment: CDR1 LNHDA and CDR2 SQIVND (reference sequence). CDR3 DNA: TGTGCCAGTAGGACGACAGGGACGAGAAGCAATCAGCCCCAGCATTTT. Translation: CASRTTGTRSNQPQHF.

The rearrangement links TRBV11-2 to TRBJ2-3; 11 bases agree with TRBD2. The CDR3 runs 18 residues. Germline V lookup: CDR1 SGHAT, CDR2 FQNNGV. V dropped 1 base and J dropped 2; count of bases not matched to a gene: 8. CDR3 sequence: CASSLGPSSGRLTDTQYF. CDR3 DNA: TGTGCCAGCAGCTTAGGGCCGTCTAGCGGGAGGCTCACAGATACGCAGTATTTT. The full variable domain, rest sourced from reference TRBV11-2 and TRBJ2-3, is EAGVAQSPRYKIIEKRQSVAFWCNPISGHATLYWYQQILGQGPKLLIQFQNNGVVDDSQLPKDRFSAERLKGVDSTLKIQPAKLEDSAVYLCASSLGPSSGRLTDTQYFGPGTRLTVL.

V gene TRBV6-1 combines with J gene TRBJ1-2; TRBD1 is a possible D gene (5 bases). V shed 2 bases and J shed 6 bases, with 16 bases lying between them. The CDR3 has 15 amino acids. Germline V lookup: CDR1 MNHNS, CDR2 SASEGT. The CDR3 loop is CASSEQGRGRNGYTF. CDR3 sequence (DNA): TGTGCCAGCAGTGAACAGGGAAGGGGAAGGAATGGCTACACCTTC.

The chain recombines TRBV30 with TRBJ1-1; the D is unclear. Trimming removed 6 bases at V and 7 bases at J, with 15 bases between. Germline V CDR1 and CDR2: GTSNPN, SVGIG (reference sequence). CDR3 length: 12 residues. The CDR3 spells CACRGGSFEAFF. CDR3 DNA: TGTGCCTGCCGAGGCGGAAGCTTTGAAGCTTTCTTT.

This clone was seen a few times. CDR3: CASSYSAGEGNEQFF. CDR3 DNA sequence: TGTGCCAGCAGTTACAGCGCGGGAGAAGGCAATGAGCAGTTCTTC. V and J are TRBV6-6 and TRBJ2-1, with 7 bases identical to TRBD2. Losses at the gene ends were 2 bases for V and 6 bases for J; bases not matched to a gene: 7. The CDR3 covers 15 residues. The germline gives CDR1 MNHNY, CDR2 SVGAGI (reference sequence).

The CDR3 here is CASGGQDEAFF. The CDR3 region has the DNA TGTGCCAGCGGAGGACAGGACGAAGCTTTCTTT. J is TRBJ1-1 and V is TRBV7-6; 7 bases map to TRBD1. The V and J ends lost 8 bases and 8 bases, in that order; junction bases with no gene match: 5. In germline, CDR1 is SGHVS, CDR2 FNYEAQ. The CDR3 loop spans 11 amino acids.

Here the CDR3 reads CASSGQSYSNQPQHF. The DNA of the CDR3 is TGTGCCAGTAGTGGACAGAGCTATAGCAATCAGCCCCAGCATTTT. The chain has TRBV19 and TRBJ1-5, with D tentatively TRBD1 (6 bases). This CDR3 has 15 residues. V shed 5 bases and J shed 0 bases, with 11 bases lying between them. Germline V gene sequence: CDR1 LNHDA, CDR2 SQIVND (reference sequence). Filled out from reference TRBV19 and TRBJ1-5, the complete variable domain reads DGGITQSPKYLFRKEGQNVTLSCEQNLNHDAMYWYRQDPGQGLRLIYYSQIVNDFQKGDIAEGYSVSREKKESFPLTVTSAQKNPTAFYLCASSGQSYSNQPQHFGDGTRLSIL.

The CDR3 DNA reads as TGTGCCAGCAGCAAATCGACGGCTGAGGGTCCTGAAGCTTTCTTT. This codes for CASSKSTAEGPEAFF. The rearrangement joins TRBV21-1 to TRBJ1-1. TRBV21-1 is described as a pseudogene. This CDR3 has 15 amino acids.

This rearrangement joins TRBV5-1 to TRBJ2-7, with 7 bases fitting TRBD2. The CDR3 runs 14 residues. Germline V gene data show CDR1 as SGHRS and CDR2 as YFSETQ. Unmatched junction bases numbered 8, after V lost 6 bases and J lost 2 bases. The CDR3 DNA follows: TGCGCCAGCACCCTAGCGGAAGGCCCCTACGAGCAGTACTTC. Amino acid sequence: CASTLAEGPYEQYF.